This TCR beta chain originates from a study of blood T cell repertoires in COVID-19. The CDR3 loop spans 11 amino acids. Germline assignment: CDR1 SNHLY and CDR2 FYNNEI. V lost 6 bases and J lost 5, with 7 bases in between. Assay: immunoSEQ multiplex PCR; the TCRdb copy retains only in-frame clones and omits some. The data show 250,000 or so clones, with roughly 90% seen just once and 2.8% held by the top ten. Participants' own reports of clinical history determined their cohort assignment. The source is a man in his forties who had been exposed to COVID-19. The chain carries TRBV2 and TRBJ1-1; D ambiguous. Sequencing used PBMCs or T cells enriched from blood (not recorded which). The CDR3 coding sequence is TGTGCCAGCAGGGTCAGGACTGAAGCTTTCTTT. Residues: CASRVRTEAFF.